This passage covers 9 T cell receptor beta chains from one sample sequenced in a study of cytomegalovirus exposure and HLA in healthy donors. PCR was performed using 60 Vbeta and 13 Jbeta primers. Sequencing was performed with immunoSEQ multiplex PCR; in TCRdb, only in-frame clones are kept and a portion is missing. The repertoire holds around 150,000 clones, 79% seen once, with roughly 6% in the top ten. The source material was PBMCs. All receptors come from a man aged 50 or older in good health and CMV-seropositive.

The genes are TRBV19 and TRBJ2-5; D gene uncertain. With 3 bases removed from V and 1 base from J, the gap between germline ends came to 12 bases. The CDR3 totals 15 residues. Germline loops: CDR1 LNHDA, CDR2 SQIVND (reference sequence). CDR3 residues: CASSIGGRAQETQYF. In DNA, the CDR3 is TGTGCCAGTAGTATCGGCGGCAGAGCCCAAGAGACCCAGTACTTC.

V and J are TRBV5-6 and TRBJ1-6; D uncertain. Deletions cut 2 bases from V and 4 bases from J, with 10 bases between. The length of the CDR3 is 15 residues. CDR1 is SGHDT and CDR2 is YYEEEE in the germline V gene. The CDR3 nucleotides are TGTGCCAGCAGCTTTCGTCAGGCATATAATTCACCCCTCCACTTT. It codes for CASSFRQAYNSPLHF.

This chain links TRBV11-3 with TRBJ2-2; a possible D gene is TRBD1 (5 bases). V was shortened by 5 bases and J by 6 bases, with 13 bases between the two germline ends. The CDR3 length is 14 residues. Germline assignment: CDR1 SGHNT and CDR2 YENEEA. CDR3 nucleotides: TGTGCCAGCAGCCCCGGACACGGCCCCGGGGAGCTGTTTTTT. It specifies CASSPGHGPGELFF.

Concerning this clone itself: Different DNA sequences within this sample yield the same CDR3. The J gene is TRBJ2-5, the V gene TRBV19; D gene ambiguous. V was cut by 1 base and J by 1 base, with 4 bases left in between. The CDR3 extends over 13 amino acids. The germline CDR1 and CDR2 sequences are LNHDA and SQIVND (reference sequence). The CDR3 sequence is CASSIGGQETQYF. CDR3 DNA sequence: TGTGCCAGTAGTATAGGCGGCCAAGAGACCCAGTACTTC.

This sequence joins TRBV14 and TRBJ1-1; 9 positions match TRBD1. Trimming at V came to 4 bases and at J to 4 bases, leaving 4 bases not matched to a gene. Germline CDR1 is SGHDN and CDR2 is FVKESK. The CDR3 spans 14 residues. The CDR3 nucleotides are TGTGCCAGCAGCCTGGACAGGGGAGGCACTGAAGCTTTCTTT. Its protein product is CASSLDRGGTEAFF.

The CDR3 DNA reads TGTGCCAGCAGCTTAGGAGGCAGTGAACCAGGAAACACCATATATTTT. Translation: CASSLGGSEPGNTIYF. J is TRBJ1-3 and V is TRBV11-3; D gene ambiguous. V shed 1 base and J shed 4 bases, with 14 bases lying between them. The CDR3 runs 16 residues. Germline lookup yields CDR1 SGHNT and CDR2 YENEEA.

The chain is built from TRBV28 and TRBJ1-2; 7 bases map to TRBD1. V lost 3 bases and J lost 3; bases outside the gene matches: 1. The CDR3 is 13 residues long. The germline V gene has CDR1 MDHEN and CDR2 SYDVKM. The CDR3 loop is CASSFQGDYGYTF. In DNA, the CDR3 is TGTGCCAGCAGTTTCCAGGGGGACTATGGCTACACCTTC.

The chain has TRBV5-4 and TRBJ1-6; 9 positions match TRBD1. V dropped 3 bases and J dropped 6; count of bases not matched to a gene: 4. CDR3 length: 15 amino acids. Germline values: CDR1 SGHNT, CDR2 YYREEE (reference sequence). Here the CDR3 reads CASSSDRGFNSPLHF. The CDR3 DNA reads TGTGCCAGCAGCTCGGACAGGGGATTTAATTCACCCCTCCACTTT.

The CDR3 DNA reads as TGTGCCAGCAGTCAGGGGAACACTGAAGCTTTCTTT. Its protein product is CASSQGNTEAFF. This chain joins TRBV21-1 and TRBJ1-1; no DNA check was done on the table's D call, TRBD1. TRBV21-1 is a listed pseudogene. The CDR3 has 12 amino acids.